Listed below are T cell receptor beta chains from one sample, sequenced in a study of beta chain features in type 1 diabetes. Clones were sequenced by immunoSEQ multiplex PCR, and TCRdb holds only the in-frame ones, with some missing. The table has a few hundred thousand clones, over 12% seen once. Specimen: naive CD4+ T cells from blood. The origin of the receptors is a woman between 18 and 29 years old in good health. Both conserved end residues are trimmed from each CDR3. The order of the fields is CDR3 protein, V gene.

ASSLVVSQETQY TRBV5-1
ASSSGQAPYEQY TRBV28
ASSPGQPFSYEQY TRBV28
AWSTGGRFGYT TRBV30
ASALRHIAKNIQY TRBV12-5
ASSISSTRETQY TRBV19
ASSAGHFYEQY TRBV28
ASTSQGDYGYT TRBV28
ASSRTSGTYNEQF TRBV18
ASSWGVSLEQY TRBV28
SVWSRGRLNTGELF TRBV29-1